The rows below give T cell receptor beta chains drawn from one sample of a study of T cells after yellow fever vaccination. TCRdb processed the 5' RACE reads anew with MiXCR; each CDR3 protein has one entry. The sample records 50,000 to 75,000 distinct CDR3 sequences, about 5.6% being singletons. Source: PBMCs, either bulk or a sorted T-cell subset (CD4+, CD8+, memory, or dextramer-sorted; not recorded which), taken on the day of the yellow fever booster vaccination. The receptors were sampled from a man aged 18 to 29 who received the YFV17D yellow fever vaccine. Both conserved end residues are part of each CDR3. The D gene is left open where the match is weak. Only some rows state a clone size, as once, few, many or a class for expanded clones.

D gene | J gene | V gene | clone size | CDR3 DNA | CDR3 protein
TRBD1 | TRBJ2-6 | TRBV6-5 | few | TGTGCCAGCAGTTCCCCGGGACAGCTCTCTGGGGCCAACGTCCTGACTTTC | CASSSPGQLSGANVLTF
. | TRBJ2-1 | TRBV4-3 | many | TGCGCCAGCAGCCAAGGAGATGTTGGTAGACAGTACAATGAGCAGTTCTTC | CASSQGDVGRQYNEQFF
. | TRBJ1-3 | TRBV10-3 | many | TGTGCCATCAGTGATGACAGGCTTACTCTCTCTGGAAACACCATATATTTT | CAISDDRLTLSGNTIYF
. | TRBJ1-6 | TRBV6-2/TRBV6-3 | few | TGTGCCAGCGGTCAGGGTTACTCACCCCTCCACTTT | CASGQGYSPLHF
TRBD2 | TRBJ2-1 | TRBV7-9 | . | TGTGCCACCTTCGGACTAGCGGGGGTACTTTCCAATGAGCAGTTCTTC | CATFGLAGVLSNEQFF
. | TRBJ1-6 | TRBV6-5 | many | TGTGCCAGCAGTTACGCCTATACAGGGTCACCCCTCCACTTT | CASSYAYTGSPLHF
. | TRBJ1-4 | TRBV4-3 | few | TGCGCCAGCAGCCATTGGGAGGACGGAAGTAATGAAAAACTGTTTTTT | CASSHWEDGSNEKLFF
. | TRBJ2-2 | TRBV4-1 | many | TGCGCCAGCAGCCAATACGCAGACAGGGGGGAGCTGTTTTTT | CASSQYADRGELFF
. | TRBJ2-7 | TRBV4-1 | few | TGCGCCAGCAGCCAACAGACAGTTTCCTCCTACGAGCAGTACTTC | CASSQQTVSSYEQYF
TRBD1 | TRBJ2-3 | TRBV14 | . | TGTGCCAGCAGCCAAGACGATTCGTGGGACAGTACAGATACGCAGTATTTT | CASSQDDSWDSTDTQYF
TRBD1 | TRBJ1-1 | TRBV5-1 | many | TGCGCCAGCAGCTCCCCAGGGGGCAGGTACACTGAAGCTTTCTTT | CASSSPGGRYTEAFF
TRBD1 | TRBJ2-6 | TRBV12-3/TRBV12-4 | many | TGTGCCAGCAGTGACCCGGGACAGGCCGTCTCTGGGGCCAACGTCCTGACTTTC | CASSDPGQAVSGANVLTF
. | TRBJ2-3 | TRBV5-4 | many | TGTGCCAGCAGCGCCGGGACAACTAGCACAGATACGCAGTATTTT | CASSAGTTSTDTQYF
. | TRBJ2-7 | TRBV27 | . | TGTGCCAGCAGTTCGTTATTCAGGTATCCCTACGAGCAGTACTTC | CASSSLFRYPYEQYF
. | TRBJ2-6 | TRBV5-1 | . | TGCGCCAGCAGCTTGACGGCCTACTCTGGGGCCAACGTCCTGACTTTC | CASSLTAYSGANVLTF
TRBD1 | TRBJ1-2 | TRBV14 | few | TGTGCCAGCAGCCTATTCACAGGGGGCCCACAGGTTGGGACCTTC | CASSLFTGGPQVGTF
. | TRBJ2-1 | TRBV7-3 | many | TGTGCCAGCAGCTTAGGGGGTCCGGGGAATGAGCAGTTCTTC | CASSLGGPGNEQFF
TRBD1 | TRBJ2-3 | TRBV10-3 | once | TGTGCCATCAGTGGTTCTCGACAGGGTACAGATACGCAGTATTTT | CAISGSRQGTDTQYF
. | TRBJ2-3 | TRBV6-5 | many | TGTGCCAGCACCTCCGGCGGGGGCTACTCAGATACGCAGTATTTT | CASTSGGGYSDTQYF
. | TRBJ1-2 | TRBV7-2 | few | TGTGCCAGCAGGAACGTACCTTCTAACTATGGCTACACCTTC | CASRNVPSNYGYTF
. | TRBJ1-1 | TRBV12-3/TRBV12-4 | many | TGTGCCAGCATGGACTCTGAAGCTTTCTTT | CASMDSEAFF
TRBD1 | TRBJ2-1 | TRBV27 | many | TGTGCCAGCAGTTTATTGAAGACAGGGGGTGTGAGGAATGAGCAGTTCTTC | CASSLLKTGGVRNEQFF
. | TRBJ2-2 | TRBV29-1 | many | TGCAGCGTTGACGGCGGCAGGGAGAACACCGGGGAGCTGTTTTTT | CSVDGGRENTGELFF
TRBD1 | TRBJ1-1 | TRBV5-5 | . | TGTGCCAGCAGCTCCCGGACAGGGAGAGGCACTGAAGCTTTCTTT | CASSSRTGRGTEAFF
. | TRBJ2-5 | TRBV18 | many | TGTGCCAGCTCCCGTTCCAGCCCCAAGGGGCTAGGGACCCAGTACTTC | CASSRSSPKGLGTQYF
. | TRBJ2-7 | TRBV4-1 | many | TGCGCCAGCAGCCAAGGCTCCGTGGGATACGAGCAGTACTTC | CASSQGSVGYEQYF
TRBD1 | TRBJ1-2 | TRBV18 | many | TGTGCCAGCTCAACTGGACAGGGCTATGGCTACACCTTC | CASSTGQGYGYTF
. | TRBJ2-6 | TRBV10-3 | many | TGTGCCATCAGTGTTAGGGTGAGCTCTGGGGCCAACGTCCTGACTTTC | CAISVRVSSGANVLTF
TRBD2 | TRBJ2-5 | TRBV6-2/TRBV6-3 | few | TGTGCCAGCAGTTGGACTAGCGGGGGCCTCCAAGAGACCCAGTACTTC | CASSWTSGGLQETQYF
. | TRBJ1-6 | TRBV6-2/TRBV6-3 | many | TGTGCCAGCAGTTACCGGAGCTCCTATAATTCACCCCTCCACTTT | CASSYRSSYNSPLHF
. | TRBJ2-6 | TRBV13 | few | TGTGCCAGCAGCTTTCGACTCTCTGGGGCCAACGTCCTGACTTTC | CASSFRLSGANVLTF
. | TRBJ2-1 | TRBV15 | few | TGTGCCACCAGCAGATCATACAATGAGCAGTTCTTC | CATSRSYNEQFF
. | TRBJ2-1 | TRBV23-1 | few | TGCGCCAGCAGTCTTGAGAAGGGAAGGCCCAATGAGCAGTTCTTC | CASSLEKGRPNEQFF
. | TRBJ1-5 | TRBV6-2/TRBV6-3 | many | TGTGCCAGCAGTTACGGGCTTAGCAATCAGCCCCAGCATTTT | CASSYGLSNQPQHF
TRBD2 | TRBJ2-1 | TRBV5-1 | many | TGCGCCAGCAGCTTGGCTCTAGCGGGGGGGAATGAGCAGTTCTTC | CASSLALAGGNEQFF
TRBD2 | TRBJ2-1 | TRBV5-1 | few | TGCGCCAGCAGGACGGGGGGGGGCTCCAATGAGCAGTTCTTC | CASRTGGGSNEQFF
TRBD1 | TRBJ2-5 | TRBV19 | few | TGTGCCAGTAGTGTTTTGGGACAGCAAGAGACCCAGTACTTC | CASSVLGQQETQYF
. | TRBJ1-4 | TRBV18 | . | TGTGCCAGCTCATCCCTGGACTCGGGCGGTGAAAAACTGTTTTTT | CASSSLDSGGEKLFF
. | TRBJ1-5 | TRBV20-1 | many | TGCAGTGCTAGAGGATGGGACATCCGTCAGCCCCAGCATTTT | CSARGWDIRQPQHF
. | TRBJ1-6 | TRBV5-1 | many | TGCGCCAGCAGCTTATGGCCTAAACAGGGCTCTAGCTCACCCCTCCACTTT | CASSLWPKQGSSSPLHF
. | TRBJ1-5 | TRBV7-9 | many | TGTGCCAGCAGCTTAGGGTCAGGGAATCAGCCCCAGCATTTT | CASSLGSGNQPQHF
. | TRBJ1-6 | TRBV7-2 | many | TGTGCCAGCAGCTTCGGGGATTCCAATTCACCCCTCCACTTT | CASSFGDSNSPLHF
TRBD2 | TRBJ2-5 | TRBV2 | few | TGTGCCAGCAAGCTAGCGGGGCAAGAGACCCAGTACTTC | CASKLAGQETQYF
. | TRBJ2-5 | TRBV7-2 | few | TGTGCCAGCAGCTTAGAGGTGGTCGAGACCCAGTACTTC | CASSLEVVETQYF
. | TRBJ2-3 | TRBV5-4 | few | TGTGCCAGCAGCTCGGAGGCAGATACGCAGTATTTT | CASSSEADTQYF
. | TRBJ1-1 | TRBV7-2 | few | TGTGCCAGCAGCTCGGACGGTCAGAACACTGAAGCTTTCTTT | CASSSDGQNTEAFF
. | TRBJ2-1 | TRBV7-2 | few | TGTGCCAGCAGCTTAGGGCGAGGTTTGTGGAATGAGCAGTTCTTC | CASSLGRGLWNEQFF
TRBD1 | TRBJ1-1 | TRBV4-3 | many | TGCGCCAGCAGCCAAGATTGGGGGACAGGGGGGAACACTGAAGCTTTCTTT | CASSQDWGTGGNTEAFF
. | TRBJ2-2 | TRBV19 | . | TGTGCCAGTAGTGGGGGCCCCTCTGGGGAGCTGTTTTTT | CASSGGPSGELFF
TRBD1 | TRBJ1-5 | TRBV6-5 | many | TGTGCCAGCAGTTACGACGGACAGGTCAATCAGCCCCAGCATTTT | CASSYDGQVNQPQHF
. | TRBJ2-7 | TRBV2 | many | TGTGCCACCAAGGACAGATCGTGGGACGAGCAGTACTTC | CATKDRSWDEQYF